What follows are 18 T cell receptor beta chains derived from one specimen sequenced in a study of T cell responses to AZD1222 COVID-19 vaccine. Assay: immunoSEQ multiplex PCR; the TCRdb copy retains only in-frame clones and omits some. Among about 160,000 clones listed, approximately 90% were seen once. Sample: peripheral blood, taken on day 0 of AZD1222 vaccination. The receptors here all came from an adult in good health.

The chain is built from TRBV12-3 or TRBV12-4 and TRBJ2-1; no clear D. Trimming shortened V by 1 base and J by 9 bases, and 4 bases separated the two germline ends. This CDR3 has 11 amino acids. This chain's CDR3 is CASSLGTEQFF. The DNA for the CDR3 is TGTGCCAGCAGTTTAGGGACTGAGCAGTTCTTC.

V gene TRBV9 combines with J gene TRBJ2-5, with D unresolved. Looked up from germline, CDR1 is SGDLS and CDR2 is YYNGEE. V lost 0 bases, J lost 4 bases, and 7 bases lay in between. The CDR3 is 13 residues long. CDR3 loop: CASSVGSLETQYF. CDR3 bases: TGTGCCAGCAGCGTAGGATCCCTAGAGACCCAGTACTTC. Full variable domain (outside the CDR3, taken from reference TRBV9 and TRBJ2-5): DSGVTQTPKHLITATGQRVTLRCSPRSGDLSVYWYQQSLDQGLQFLIQYYNGEERAKGNILERFSAQQFPDLHSELNLSSLELGDSALYFCASSVGSLETQYFGPGTRLLVL.

The CDR3 bases are TGTGCCAGCAGCGTACCGGCTAGCGGGAGTAATGAGCAGTTCTTC. Translating it yields CASSVPASGSNEQFF. The chain is built from TRBV9 and TRBJ2-1; 10 bases are a match to TRBD2. Germline V gene sequence: CDR1 SGDLS, CDR2 YYNGEE. This CDR3 has 15 residues. The V gene end was trimmed by 1 base and the J gene end by 7 bases; junction bases not matched to a gene: 5. The complete variable domain, with remaining parts taken from reference TRBV9 and TRBJ2-1, reads DSGVTQTPKHLITATGQRVTLRCSPRSGDLSVYWYQQSLDQGLQFLIQYYNGEERAKGNILERFSAQQFPDLHSELNLSSLELGDSALYFCASSVPASGSNEQFFGPGTRLTVL.

The genes are TRBV6-1 and TRBJ1-4; D gene ambiguous. Germline assignment: CDR1 MNHNS and CDR2 SASEGT. Trimming shortened V by 4 bases and J by 7 bases, and 25 bases separated the two germline ends. This CDR3 contains 18 residues. CDR3 nucleotides: TGTGCCAGCAGTGCACGACAACTATCGGGGAGGAGTAGTGAAAAACTGTTTTTT. This sequence encodes CASSARQLSGRSSEKLFF.

The chain has TRBV24-1 and TRBJ1-4, with TRBD1 matching 9 bases. Trimming took 8 bases from V and 7 from J; bases not matched to a gene: 4. This CDR3 has 13 residues. Germline V CDR1 and CDR2: KGHDR, SFDVKD. Here the CDR3 reads CATNRGPGEKLFF. The DNA for the CDR3 is TGTGCCACCAACAGGGGGCCTGGTGAAAAACTGTTTTTT.

This chain uses TRBV4-3 with TRBJ1-6, with 9 bases fitting TRBD1. The J segment lost 10 bases and the V segment lost 2 bases, leaving 9 bases of the junction unmatched. This CDR3 has 16 amino acids. Germline CDR1 LGHNA, CDR2 YSLEER. CDR3 sequence: CASSQIGDRASSPLHF. The CDR3 DNA sequence: TGCGCCAGCAGCCAAATCGGGGACAGGGCTTCCTCACCCCTCCACTTT.

The chain has TRBV7-2 and TRBJ1-2, with D possibly TRBD1 on 6 matching bases. Germline V gene data show CDR1 as SGHTA and CDR2 as FQGNSA. This CDR3 is built from 15 residues. Trimming cost V 0 bases and J 8 bases, with 16 bases left between them. CDR3 in amino acids: CASSLARGGATGYTF. CDR3 in DNA: TGTGCCAGCAGCTTAGCTCGAGGGGGGGCAACGGGCTACACCTTC.

This clone was seen once. This chain connects TRBV4-2 to TRBJ1-2; D is uncertain. The ends were cut back, 3 bases at V and 4 bases at J, with 15 bases in the middle. CDR3 length: 15 residues. CDR1 and CDR2 from the germline V gene are LGHNA and YNFKEQ. For the CDR3, the DNA is TGTGCCAGCAGCCATCCCCGGGCAGTGGGCTATGGCTACACCTTC. It codes for CASSHPRAVGYGYTF.

CDR3 coding DNA: TGTGCCAGCAGCTTAGGATCGTTTCGGGGGCGATTTGATTCACCCCTCCACTTT. The encoded protein is CASSLGSFRGRFDSPLHF. This chain connects TRBV7-2 to TRBJ1-6, with D possibly TRBD1 on 6 matching bases. V lost 1 base, J lost 8 bases, and 21 bases lay in between. The CDR3 consists of 18 residues. CDR1 is SGHTA, CDR2 FQGNSA, per germline.

This rearrangement joins TRBV7-2 to TRBJ1-2; D unclear. CDR1 and CDR2 from the germline V gene are SGHTA and FQGNSA. CDR3 length equals 14 residues. V lost 1 base and J lost 8, with 14 bases in between. The CDR3 DNA follows: TGTGCCAGCAGCTTAGTGGCCGGGGAAGGGGGCTACACCTTC. The encoded protein is CASSLVAGEGGYTF.

The chain joins TRBV28 to TRBJ1-5; 8 nucleotides line up with TRBD1. This CDR3 region has 14 residues. Trimming cost V 10 bases and J 2 bases; bases outside gene matches: 7. From germline, CDR1 is MDHEN and CDR2 SYDVKM. The CDR3 DNA reads as TGTGCCACCATGACAGGGGAGGGCAATCAGCCCCAGCATTTT. Translating gives CATMTGEGNQPQHF.

In DNA form, the CDR3 reads TGTGCCAGCAGCTTGGGAGGGGTAGCTTTCTTT. Protein: CASSLGGVAFF. The J gene is TRBJ1-1, the V gene TRBV5-4; D possibly corresponds to TRBD1 (5 bases). This CDR3 region has 11 residues. Germline values: CDR1 SGHNT, CDR2 YYREEE (reference sequence). Trimming pared 0 bases from V and 10 bases from J, leaving 7 bases between.

The rearrangement links TRBV7-2 to TRBJ2-3; 8 bases are shared with TRBD2. The CDR3 is 17 amino acids. Per germline, CDR1 SGHTA and CDR2 FQGNSA. V shed 2 bases, J shed 2 bases, and the junction held 9 bases outside the gene matches. For the CDR3, the DNA is TGTGCCAGCAGCTTAAAATCGGGGGGGCCTCCCACAGATACGCAGTATTTT. Translation: CASSLKSGGPPTDTQYF.

This clone turned up a few times. This chain links TRBV6-6 with TRBJ2-2, with D possibly TRBD1 on 6 matching bases. V lost 5 bases, J lost 3 bases, and 16 bases lay in between. Germline CDR1 MNHNY, CDR2 SVGAGI (reference sequence). The CDR3 is 16 residues long. The CDR3 region has the DNA TGTGCCAGCAGTCGAAAACCTGGACAGTACACCGGGGAGCTGTTTTTT. This gives the protein CASSRKPGQYTGELFF.

J is TRBJ2-2 and V is TRBV28, with no clear D. V gave up 9 bases and J gave up 0 bases, with 14 bases separating them. Germline assignment: CDR1 MDHEN and CDR2 SYDVKM. CDR3 length: 15 amino acids. CDR3 residues: CASTPWRPNTGELFF. The CDR3 DNA follows: TGTGCCAGTACTCCCTGGCGCCCGAACACCGGGGAGCTGTTTTTT.

This clone was recorded once. This chain connects TRBV7-2 to TRBJ2-3; TRBD2 matches 14 bases. Trimming cost V 3 bases and J 5 bases; bases outside gene matches: 1. The CDR3 length is 15 residues. Germline V lookup: CDR1 SGHTA, CDR2 FQGNSA. The DNA of the CDR3 is TGTGCCAGCAGCTTGACTAGCGGGAGGGGAGATACGCAGTATTTT. Protein product: CASSLTSGRGDTQYF.

This clone was found once. The chain links TRBV7-2 to TRBJ1-1; no reliable D call. The V gene lost 5 bases and the J gene lost 1 base, with 17 bases spanning the gap. The CDR3 totals 16 residues. CDR1 is SGHTA and CDR2 is FQGNSA in the germline V gene. DNA for the CDR3: TGTGCCAGCAGCCAATTAATCCTCAACCAGAACACTGAAGCTTTCTTT. This encodes CASSQLILNQNTEAFF.

The V and J genes are TRBV6-6 and TRBJ1-1; no clear D. The V gene's germline CDR1 is MNHNY and CDR2 SVGAGI (reference sequence). This CDR3 has 12 amino acids. V was cut by 7 bases and J by 2 bases, with 8 bases left in between. CDR3 region: CASTKTNTEAFF. The CDR3 bases are TGTGCCAGCACTAAGACAAACACTGAAGCTTTCTTT.